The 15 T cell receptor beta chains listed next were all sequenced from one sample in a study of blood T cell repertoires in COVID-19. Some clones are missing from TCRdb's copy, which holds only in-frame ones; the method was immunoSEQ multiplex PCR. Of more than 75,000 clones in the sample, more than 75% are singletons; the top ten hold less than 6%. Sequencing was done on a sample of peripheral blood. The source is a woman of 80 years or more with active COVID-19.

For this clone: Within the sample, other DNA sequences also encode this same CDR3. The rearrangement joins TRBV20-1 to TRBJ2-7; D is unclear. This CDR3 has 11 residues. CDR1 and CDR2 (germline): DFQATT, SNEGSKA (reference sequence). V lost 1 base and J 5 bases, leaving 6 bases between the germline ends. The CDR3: CSARVLDEQYF. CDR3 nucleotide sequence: TGCAGTGCTAGAGTATTAGACGAGCAGTACTTC.

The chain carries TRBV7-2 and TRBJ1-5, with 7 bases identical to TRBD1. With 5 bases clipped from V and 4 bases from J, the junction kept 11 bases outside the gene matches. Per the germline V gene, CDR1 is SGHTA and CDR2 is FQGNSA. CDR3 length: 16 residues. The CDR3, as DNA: TGTGCCAGCAGCCCGGGTCGGGACAGACCTAATCAGCCCCAGCATTTT. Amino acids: CASSPGRDRPNQPQHF.

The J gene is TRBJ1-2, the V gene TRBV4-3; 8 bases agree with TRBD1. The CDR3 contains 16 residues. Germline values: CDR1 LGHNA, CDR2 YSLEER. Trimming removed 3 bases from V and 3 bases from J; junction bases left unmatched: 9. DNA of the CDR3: TGCGCCAGCAGCCATACCGGGACAGGCATTTACTATGGCTACACCTTC. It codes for CASSHTGTGIYYGYTF.

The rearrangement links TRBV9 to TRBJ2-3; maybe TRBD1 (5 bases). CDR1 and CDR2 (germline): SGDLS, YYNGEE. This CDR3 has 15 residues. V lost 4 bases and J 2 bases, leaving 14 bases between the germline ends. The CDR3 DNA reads TGTGCCAGCAGCCCGCGTGGACAAACCACAGATACGCAGTATTTT. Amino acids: CASSPRGQTTDTQYF. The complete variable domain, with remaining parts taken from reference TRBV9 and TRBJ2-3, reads DSGVTQTPKHLITATGQRVTLRCSPRSGDLSVYWYQQSLDQGLQFLIQYYNGEERAKGNILERFSAQQFPDLHSELNLSSLELGDSALYFCASSPRGQTTDTQYFGPGTRLTVL.

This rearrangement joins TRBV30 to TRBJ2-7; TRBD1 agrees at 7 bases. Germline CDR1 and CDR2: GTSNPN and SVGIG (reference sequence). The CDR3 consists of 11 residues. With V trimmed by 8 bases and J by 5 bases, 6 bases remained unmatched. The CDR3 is CALKGAHEQYF. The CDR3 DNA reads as TGTGCCCTGAAGGGGGCCCACGAGCAGTACTTC.

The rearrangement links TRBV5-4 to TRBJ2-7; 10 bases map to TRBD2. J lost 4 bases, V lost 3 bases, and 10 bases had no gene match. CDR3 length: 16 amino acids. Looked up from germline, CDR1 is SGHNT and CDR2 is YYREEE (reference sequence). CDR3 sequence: CASSSERAGGRYEQYF. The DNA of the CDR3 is TGTGCCAGCAGCTCCGAACGAGCGGGAGGGCGATACGAGCAGTACTTC.

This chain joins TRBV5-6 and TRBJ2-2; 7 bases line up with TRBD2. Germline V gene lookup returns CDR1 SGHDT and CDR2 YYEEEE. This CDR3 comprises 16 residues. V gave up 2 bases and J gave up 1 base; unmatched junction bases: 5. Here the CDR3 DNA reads TGTGCCAGCAGCTTAGCGGGATTTTTGAACACCGGGGAGCTGTTTTTT. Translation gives CASSLAGFLNTGELFF.

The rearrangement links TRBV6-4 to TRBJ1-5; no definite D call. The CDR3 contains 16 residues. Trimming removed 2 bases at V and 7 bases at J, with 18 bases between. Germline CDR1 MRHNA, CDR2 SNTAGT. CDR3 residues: CASSDPLGQSRQPQHF. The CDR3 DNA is TGTGCCAGCAGTGACCCGCTAGGCCAATCACGGCAGCCCCAGCATTTT.

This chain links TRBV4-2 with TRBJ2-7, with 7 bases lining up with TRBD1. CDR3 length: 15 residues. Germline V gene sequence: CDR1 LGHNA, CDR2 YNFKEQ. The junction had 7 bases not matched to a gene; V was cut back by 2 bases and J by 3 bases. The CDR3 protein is CASSQTDRFDYEQYF. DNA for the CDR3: TGTGCCAGCAGCCAAACGGACAGGTTTGACTACGAGCAGTACTTC.

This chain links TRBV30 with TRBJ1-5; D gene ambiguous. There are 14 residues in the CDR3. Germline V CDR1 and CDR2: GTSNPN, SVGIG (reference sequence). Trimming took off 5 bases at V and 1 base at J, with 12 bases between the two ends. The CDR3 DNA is TGTGCCTGGGAAGGGCGGGGAAGCAATCAGCCCCAGCATTTT. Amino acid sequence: CAWEGRGSNQPQHF. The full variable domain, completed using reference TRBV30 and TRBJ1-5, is SQTIHQWPATLVQPVGSPLSLECTVEGTSNPNLYWYRQAAGRGLQLLFYSVGIGQISSEVPQNLSASRPQDRQFILSSKKLLLSDSGFYLCAWEGRGSNQPQHFGDGTRLSIL.

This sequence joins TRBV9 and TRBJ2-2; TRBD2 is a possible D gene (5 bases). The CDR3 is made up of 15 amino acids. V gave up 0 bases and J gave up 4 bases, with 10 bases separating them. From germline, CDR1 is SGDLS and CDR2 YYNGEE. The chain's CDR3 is CASSVGEGSTGELFF. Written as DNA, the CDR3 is TGTGCCAGCAGCGTAGGTGAGGGTAGCACCGGGGAGCTGTTTTTT.

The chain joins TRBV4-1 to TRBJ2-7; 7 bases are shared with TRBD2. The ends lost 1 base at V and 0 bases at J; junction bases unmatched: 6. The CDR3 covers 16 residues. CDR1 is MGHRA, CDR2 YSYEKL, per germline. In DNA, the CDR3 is TGCGCCAGCAGCCAAGGGTCAGCGGGGAGCTCCTACGAGCAGTACTTC. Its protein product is CASSQGSAGSSYEQYF.

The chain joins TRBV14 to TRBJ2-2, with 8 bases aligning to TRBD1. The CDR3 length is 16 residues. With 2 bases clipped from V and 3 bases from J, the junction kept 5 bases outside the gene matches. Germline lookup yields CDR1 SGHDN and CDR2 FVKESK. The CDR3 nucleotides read TGTGCCAGCAGCCAACGGGGGACAGGACACACCGGGGAGCTGTTTTTT. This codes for CASSQRGTGHTGELFF. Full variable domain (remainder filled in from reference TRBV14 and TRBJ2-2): EAGVTQFPSHSVIEKGQTVTLRCDPISGHDNLYWYRRVMGKEIKFLLHFVKESKQDESGMPNNRFLAERTGGTYSTLKVQPAELEDSGVYFCASSQRGTGHTGELFFGEGSRLTVL.

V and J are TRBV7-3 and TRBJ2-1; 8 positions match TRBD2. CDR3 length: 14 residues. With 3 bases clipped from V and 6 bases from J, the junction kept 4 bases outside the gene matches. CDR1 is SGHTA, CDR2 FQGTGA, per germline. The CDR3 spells CASSFATSANEQFF. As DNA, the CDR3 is TGTGCCAGCAGCTTTGCGACTAGCGCCAATGAGCAGTTCTTC.

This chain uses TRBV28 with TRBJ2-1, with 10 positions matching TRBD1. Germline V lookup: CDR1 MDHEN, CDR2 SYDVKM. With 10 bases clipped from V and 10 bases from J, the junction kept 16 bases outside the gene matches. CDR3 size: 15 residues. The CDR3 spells CAILSGQGLRNEQFF. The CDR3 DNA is TGTGCCATCCTATCGGGACAGGGGCTCCGAAACGAGCAGTTCTTC.